These 31 T cell receptor beta chains originate from one sample sequenced in a study of control samples from healthy donors and cancer patients. The table came from immunoSEQ multiplex PCR; TCRdb's copy has only in-frame clones and leaves some out. The sample has 100,000 to 150,000 clones, around nine tenths seen once. Sequencing was performed on blood. The receptors come from a man younger than 40 in good health.

This clone was seen a handful of times. An end of the junction differs from the germline gene, which may be a read error. The rearrangement joins TRBV5-8 to TRBJ2-7, with D uncertain. The germline CDR1 and CDR2 sequences are SGHTS and YDEGEE. The length of the CDR3 is 14 residues. This chain's CDR3 is CASSLDPSSYEQYF. CDR3 DNA sequence: TGTGCCAGCAGTTTGGACCCTAGCTCCTACGAGCAGTACTTC. Filled out from reference TRBV5-8 and TRBJ2-7, the complete variable domain reads EAGVTQSPTHLIKTRGQQATLRCSPISGHTSVYWYQQALGLGLQFLLWYDEGEERNRGNFPPRFSGRQFPNYSSELNVNALELEDSALYLCASSLDPSSYEQYFGPGTRLTVT.

The table lists this clone with a few counts. The V call is TRBV18, the J call TRBJ1-1, with D unclear. The length of the CDR3 is 16 residues. Germline V gene lookup returns CDR1 KGHSH and CDR2 LQKENI. The V end lost 4 bases, the J end lost 0 bases, and 15 bases lay between the germline ends. The CDR3 protein is CASSRRSDGLNTEAFF. The CDR3 coding sequence is TGTGCCAGCTCACGACGATCGGACGGCTTGAACACTGAAGCTTTCTTT.

J is TRBJ1-5 and V is TRBV6-2 or TRBV6-3; D is uncertain. Germline CDR1 and CDR2: MNHEY and SVGEGT. V was pared by 5 bases and J by 0 bases, with 11 bases between. The CDR3 has 15 residues. The CDR3 DNA sequence: TGTGCCAGCAGTCCCGGACTTTATAGCAATCAGCCCCAGCATTTT. This gives the protein CASSPGLYSNQPQHF.

The chain has TRBV19 and TRBJ2-6; D is unclear. Trimming left V 3 bases short and J 0 bases short, with 6 bases between. CDR1 is LNHDA and CDR2 is SQIVND in the germline V gene (reference sequence). The CDR3 is made up of 15 amino acids. CDR3 in DNA: TGTGCCAGTAGTATTTTACCCTCTGGGGCCAACGTCCTGACTTTC. It yields the protein CASSILPSGANVLTF.

The V gene is TRBV19, the J gene TRBJ2-5; the match to TRBD1 covers 8 bases. Germline loops: CDR1 LNHDA, CDR2 SQIVND (reference sequence). The V and J ends lost 3 bases and 3 bases, in that order; junction bases with no gene match: 6. CDR3 length equals 15 residues. The CDR3 nucleotides read TGTGCCAGTAGTATCCCTGGACAGGGCGAAGAGACCCAGTACTTC. Its protein product is CASSIPGQGEETQYF.

The rearrangement joins TRBV11-3 to TRBJ2-5; TRBD1 aligns across 7 bases. The V gene's germline CDR1 is SGHNT and CDR2 YENEEA. The J segment lost 4 bases and the V segment lost 5 bases, leaving 4 bases of the junction unmatched. The CDR3 consists of 13 residues. CDR3 in amino acids: CASSPTGSETQYF. CDR3 nucleotides: TGTGCCAGCAGCCCGACAGGGTCAGAGACCCAGTACTTC.

The genes are TRBV12-3 or TRBV12-4 and TRBJ2-2; no clear D gene. Between the trimmed V and J ends, which lost 6 bases and 5 bases, there was a span of 10 bases. The CDR3 consists of 13 residues. The CDR3 sequence is CASSSTVTGELFF. The CDR3 DNA sequence: TGTGCCAGCAGCTCGACGGTTACCGGGGAGCTGTTTTTT.

V and J are TRBV27 and TRBJ2-6; 7 bases align to TRBD1. The germline gives CDR1 MNHEY, CDR2 SMNVEV (reference sequence). V lost 5 bases to trimming and J lost 2 bases; unmatched junction nucleotides: 9. The CDR3 length is 17 residues. CDR3 bases: TGTGCCAGCAGTCTTACTCCTGACAGGGCTGGGGCCAACGTCCTGACTTTC. Translation: CASSLTPDRAGANVLTF.

This chain joins TRBV5-8 and TRBJ2-3; 7 bases fit TRBD2. CDR1 and CDR2 from the germline V gene are SGHTS and YDEGEE. This CDR3 has 15 amino acids. J was trimmed by 0 bases and V by 5 bases; bases with no gene match: 6. CDR3 bases: TGTGCCAGCAGGGATTGGGGGGGAAGCACAGATACGCAGTATTTT. Translation: CASRDWGGSTDTQYF.

The rearrangement uses TRBV12-3 or TRBV12-4 and TRBJ1-6, with TRBD1 as a possible D gene (5 bases). CDR3 length equals 13 residues. The ends were cut back, 6 bases at V and 8 bases at J, with 11 bases in the middle. CDR3 bases: TGTGCCAGCAGCCGGACATCTTATTCACCCCTCCACTTT. This sequence encodes CASSRTSYSPLHF.

The genes are TRBV6-5 and TRBJ1-3; perhaps TRBD1 as D (5 bases). The CDR3 is 14 amino acids. V lost 11 bases to trimming and J lost 4 bases, with 18 bases between them. Germline-derived CDR1 and CDR2 are MNHEY and SVGAGI. For the CDR3, the DNA is TGTGCCTCTCACGCCGGGGCTACCGGAAACACCATATATTTT. Its protein product is CASHAGATGNTIYF.

The chain carries TRBV2 and TRBJ2-5, with D possibly being TRBD1 or TRBD2 (6 bases each). The V end lost 1 base, the J end lost 4 bases, and 13 bases lay between the germline ends. The CDR3 has 15 residues. Germline assignment: CDR1 SNHLY and CDR2 FYNNEI. This CDR3 is CASSEEVRGGETQYF. In DNA form, the CDR3 reads TGTGCCAGCAGTGAAGAAGTCAGGGGAGGAGAGACCCAGTACTTC.

The chain combines TRBV5-1 with TRBJ2-5; unclear D gene. Germline CDR1 and CDR2: SGHRS and YFSETQ. This CDR3 has 15 amino acids. V lost 5 bases, J lost 0 bases, and 14 bases lay in between. The DNA for the CDR3 is TGCGCCAGCAGTAGTTTCGCGGCAAACCAAGAGACCCAGTACTTC. Protein: CASSSFAANQETQYF.

V is TRBV3-1 (or the pseudogene TRBV3-2) and J is TRBJ1-6; D remains unclear. V lost 3 bases to trimming and J lost 6 bases, with 21 bases between them. Germline CDR1 reads LGHDT; CDR2 reads YNNKEL (reference sequence). This CDR3 is 18 amino acids long. The CDR3 DNA reads as TGTGCCAGCAGCCAGGGTAGCCTCCTACAAGTTGGTAATTCACCCCTCCACTTT. Its protein is CASSQGSLLQVGNSPLHF.

The V call is TRBV10-2, the J call TRBJ1-6, with D perhaps TRBD1 (5 bases). The length of the CDR3 is 15 residues. The V gene's germline CDR1 is WSHSY and CDR2 SAAADI. The V and J ends lost 0 bases and 12 bases respectively, with 15 bases between them. The CDR3 reads CASSESVGVVLPLHF. For the CDR3, the DNA is TGCGCCAGCAGTGAGTCGGTGGGGGTGGTGTTACCCCTCCACTTT.

The chain uses TRBV6-1 and TRBJ2-3, with 9 bases aligning to TRBD2. The germline CDR1 and CDR2 sequences are MNHNS and SASEGT. V was clipped by 3 bases and J by 5 bases; unmatched bases: 6. The CDR3 is 15 residues long. The CDR3 bases are TGTGCCAGCAGTGAGGCGGGGGGGCGTGGAGATACGCAGTATTTT. It encodes CASSEAGGRGDTQYF.

The chain joins TRBV19 to TRBJ1-1; D uncertain. The CDR3 length is 13 residues. Trimming took 4 bases from V and 4 from J, leaving 10 bases between them. Per the germline V gene, CDR1 is LNHDA and CDR2 is SQIVND (reference sequence). In DNA, the CDR3 is TGTGCCAGTAGTAACTATTTCGGCACTGAAGCTTTCTTT. It is translated as CASSNYFGTEAFF.

J is TRBJ2-3 and V is TRBV29-1; 10 bases align to TRBD2. The germline CDR1 and CDR2 sequences are SQVTM and ANQGSEA. The CDR3 covers 18 residues. Germline trimming cut 5 bases from V and 1 base from J; bases unmatched to any gene: 15. CDR3 sequence (DNA): TGCAGCGTTAGCGGGGGGGCGGCTTCCCCCCTTGGCACAGATACGCAGTATTTT. This translates into CSVSGGAASPLGTDTQYF.

The chain employs TRBV27 and TRBJ1-1; the D gene is possibly TRBD1 (5 bases). The V gene's germline CDR1 is MNHEY and CDR2 SMNVEV (reference sequence). This CDR3 comprises 13 residues. V was shortened by 5 bases and J by 0 bases, with 7 bases between the two germline ends. The CDR3 DNA follows: TGTGCCAGCAGTATAGGGGTGAACACTGAAGCTTTCTTT. This gives the protein CASSIGVNTEAFF.

The V gene is TRBV5-1, the J gene TRBJ1-1, with D maybe TRBD1 (6 bases). Germline V CDR1 and CDR2: SGHRS, YFSETQ. Trimming left V 2 bases short and J 5 bases short, with 16 bases between. The CDR3 is 15 residues long. For the CDR3, the DNA is TGCGCCAGCAGCTTAAATCAGGGGCGGGGAACTGAAGCTTTCTTT. Translation: CASSLNQGRGTEAFF.

The chain is built from TRBV10-3 and TRBJ2-5; perhaps TRBD2 as D (7 bases). The germline gives CDR1 ENHRY, CDR2 SYGVKD. V was trimmed by 10 bases and J by 4 bases, leaving 16 bases between them. The CDR3 contains 13 residues. The CDR3 loop reads CATWKGEGETQYF. The CDR3 bases are TGTGCCACGTGGAAGGGGGAGGGAGAGACCCAGTACTTC.

The chain links TRBV3-1 (or the pseudogene TRBV3-2) to TRBJ2-3, with 14 bases lining up with TRBD2. The J segment lost 3 bases and the V segment lost 4 bases, leaving 3 bases of the junction unmatched. Germline V lookup: CDR1 LGHDT, CDR2 YNNKEL (reference sequence). The CDR3 is 16 residues long. Here the CDR3 DNA reads TGTGCCAGCAGCCGCGGACTAGCGGGGGGAACAGATACGCAGTATTTT. Its protein product is CASSRGLAGGTDTQYF.

The chain is built from TRBV5-6 and TRBJ1-1; no clear D. V was trimmed by 1 base and J by 8 bases, leaving 6 bases between them. The CDR3 is 11 residues long. Germline V gene data show CDR1 as SGHDT and CDR2 as YYEEEE. The CDR3 is CASSLSREAFF. The CDR3 coding sequence is TGTGCCAGCAGCTTGAGCCGGGAAGCTTTCTTT.

The chain is built from TRBV30 and TRBJ1-2; D is perhaps TRBD1 (5 bases). V was shortened by 5 bases and J by 3 bases, with 10 bases between the two germline ends. CDR1 is GTSNPN, CDR2 SVGIG, per germline (reference sequence). The length of the CDR3 is 12 residues. CDR3 region: CAWYRGYYGYTF. In DNA, the CDR3 is TGTGCCTGGTACCGGGGGTACTATGGCTACACCTTC.

This chain links TRBV9 with TRBJ2-1, with 8 bases lining up with TRBD2. Germline-derived CDR1 and CDR2 are SGDLS and YYNGEE. With V trimmed by 0 bases and J by 4 bases, 6 bases remained unmatched. There are 16 residues in the CDR3. The CDR3 coding sequence is TGTGCCAGCAGCGTAGATAATAGCGGGGTATACAATGAGCAGTTCTTC. Amino acid sequence: CASSVDNSGVYNEQFF.

This clone was detected only once. The chain employs TRBV19 and TRBJ2-1; perhaps TRBD2 as D (6 bases). The germline CDR1 and CDR2 sequences are LNHDA and SQIVND (reference sequence). With 4 bases removed from V and 4 bases from J, the gap between germline ends came to 11 bases. This CDR3 region has 14 residues. The CDR3 loop reads CASSKGGVYNEQFF. DNA for the CDR3: TGTGCCAGTAGTAAAGGCGGGGTATACAATGAGCAGTTCTTC.

This rearrangement joins TRBV27 to TRBJ1-2; 8 nucleotides line up with TRBD1. Trimming cost V 3 bases and J 8 bases; bases outside gene matches: 5. Germline V lookup: CDR1 MNHEY, CDR2 SMNVEV (reference sequence). The CDR3 loop spans 13 amino acids. The CDR3 coding sequence is TGTGCCAGCAGTTTCCAGGGGGCGCGGGGCTACACCTTC. Translated: CASSFQGARGYTF.

V is TRBV5-4 and J is TRBJ2-5, with D perhaps matching TRBD1 (6 bases). The CDR3 covers 15 residues. V gave up 3 bases and J gave up 5 bases, with 17 bases separating them. From germline, CDR1 is SGHNT and CDR2 YYREEE (reference sequence). Here the CDR3 reads CASSSPTGMRETQYF. In DNA, the CDR3 is TGTGCCAGCAGCTCCCCTACAGGGATGCGGGAGACCCAGTACTTC.

The chain uses TRBV12-5 and TRBJ1-5; 10 bases map to TRBD1. Germline CDR1 is LGHNT and CDR2 is FRNRAP. The CDR3 is 16 residues long. J gave up 5 bases and V 3 bases, and 7 bases lay outside the gene matches. The CDR3 DNA is TGTGCTAGTGGTTTCTTCCCCGGGACAGGGGATCAGCCCCAGCATTTT. Translated: CASGFFPGTGDQPQHF.

The rearrangement joins TRBV11-2 to TRBJ2-7; 7 nucleotides match TRBD1. Germline V gene sequence: CDR1 SGHAT, CDR2 FQNNGV. Trimming took 8 bases from V and 6 from J; bases not matched to a gene: 4. The CDR3 extends over 11 amino acids. The CDR3 DNA reads as TGTGCCAGCTCCGGGACAGTCGAGCAGTACTTC. This sequence encodes CASSGTVEQYF.

The V call is TRBV7-9, the J call TRBJ1-2; weak D call: TRBD1 (5 bases). Germline V gene sequence: CDR1 SEHNR, CDR2 FQNEAQ (reference sequence). Deletions cut 2 bases from V and 5 bases from J, with 24 bases between. The CDR3 has 18 amino acids. This chain's CDR3 is CASSLLKIVAGDLYGYTF. In DNA form, the CDR3 reads TGTGCCAGCAGCTTATTAAAAATAGTCGCGGGGGACCTTTATGGCTACACCTTC.